A selection of T cell receptor beta chains follows, all from one sample in a study of OX40 agonist ivuxolimab in advanced cancers. The method was immunoSEQ multiplex PCR; TCRdb's version includes in-frame clones alone and lacks a portion of them. The sample yields around 12,000 clones, 65% to 80% seen once. Sequences were derived from CD4+ or CD8+ T cells sorted from blood, sampled in a trial of the OX40 agonist ivuxolimab. The source is an adult with an advanced solid tumor such as melanoma, head and neck, liver or kidney cancer. Each CDR3 is given with its conserved first and last residue. The D gene is left open where the match is weak. Only part of the rows carry a size: once, few, many, or a class if the clone is expanded.

V gene	clone size	D gene	CDR3 length	J gene	CDR3 DNA	CDR3 protein
TRBV27	.	.	13	TRBJ2-3	TGTGCCAGCAGTTTATGGGGTGCAGATACGCAGTATTTT	CASSLWGADTQYF
TRBV4-1	.	.	15	TRBJ2-5	TGCGCCAGCAGCCAAGTGCTTTCGGGGTTAGAGACCCAGTACTTC	CASSQVLSGLETQYF
TRBV4-2	.	TRBD2	16	TRBJ2-7	TGTGCCAGCAGCCAAGAAGCTAGCGGGAACTCCTACGAGCAGTACTTC	CASSQEASGNSYEQYF
TRBV11-2	.	.	11	TRBJ2-5	TGTGCCAGCAGCTTTAAAGAGACCCAGTACTTC	CASSFKETQYF
TRBV11-2	.	.	13	TRBJ2-5	TGTGCCAGCAGCTTAGGATTCCAAGAGACCCAGTACTTC	CASSLGFQETQYF
TRBV10-3	.	.	15	TRBJ1-1	TGTGCCATCAAGTTAGATGGAGGAATGAACACTGAAGCTTTCTTT	CAIKLDGGMNTEAFF
TRBV4-1	.	.	15	TRBJ2-7	TGCGCCAGCAGCGTCAGGACCGCCGTTTCCTACGAGCAGTACTTC	CASSVRTAVSYEQYF
TRBV6-1	.	.	19	TRBJ2-6	TGTGCCAGCAGTGAAGGGCCCTATCCCTCCCCCTCTGGGGCCAACGTCCTGACTTTC	CASSEGPYPSPSGANVLTF
TRBV9	.	.	13	TRBJ2-1	TGTGCCAGCAGCGTAGTGACAGATTCTGAGCAGTTCTTC	CASSVVTDSEQFF
TRBV21-1	few	.	14	TRBJ1-1	TGTGCCAGCTCACCGGGACCGCACTACACTGAAGCTTTCTTT	CASSPGPHYTEAFF
TRBV4-1	.	.	12	TRBJ2-7	TGCGCCAGCAGCCAAGATCTAGGGGAGCAGTACTTC	CASSQDLGEQYF
TRBV7-9	.	TRBD1	16	TRBJ2-5	TGTGCCAGCAGCTCCCTCAGACAGGGCCTGGCAGAGACCCAGTACTTC	CASSSLRQGLAETQYF
TRBV7-9	few	.	15	TRBJ2-3	TGTGCCAGCAGGGGGCGGGACATCAAGGGGTATACGCAGTATTTT	CASRGRDIKGYTQYF
TRBV6-5	once	.	12	TRBJ2-7	TGTGCCAGCAGACCCGGGATGGGGGAGCAGTACTTC	CASRPGMGEQYF
TRBV6-1	.	TRBD1	15	TRBJ2-7	TGTGCCAGCAGTGTAGAGACAGGGGGCATGGGCGAGCAGTACTTC	CASSVETGGMGEQYF
TRBV15	.	.	16	TRBJ1-4	TGTGCCACCAGCAGAGGGACCGTTGCAACTAATGAAAAACTGTTTTTT	CATSRGTVATNEKLFF
TRBV11-1	hyperexpanded	.	14	TRBJ2-7	TGTGCCAGCAGCTTAGCTGTTTGGACCGACGAGCAGTACTTC	CASSLAVWTDEQYF
TRBV7-6	.	.	13	TRBJ2-7	TGTGCCAGCAGCTTAGGTGGGTTCTACGAGCAGTACTTC	CASSLGGFYEQYF